Presented here are 5 T cell receptor beta chains from one specimen sequenced in a study of B cell selection in AIRE deficiency. Data came from immunoSEQ multiplex PCR; TCRdb stores just in-frame clones and leaves some out. Of about 23,000 clones listed, around 97% are singletons. CD4+CD127+ cells were sorted as the conventional CD4 T cells. The sample consisted of conventional CD4+ T cells sorted from PBMCs. Receptors were obtained from a human donor with AIRE deficiency.

This chain connects TRBV7-2 to TRBJ2-7; 11 bases match TRBD2. Germline CDR1 reads SGHTA; CDR2 reads FQGNSA. Losses at the gene ends were 4 bases for V and 4 bases for J; bases not matched to a gene: 6. The CDR3 has 15 amino acids. CDR3: CASSSAASGRYEQYF. DNA of the CDR3: TGTGCCAGCAGCTCAGCGGCTAGCGGGAGGTACGAGCAGTACTTC.

The chain uses TRBV5-4 and TRBJ2-7, with TRBD2 matching over 11 bases. This CDR3 contains 17 residues. Germline CDR1 SGHNT, CDR2 YYREEE (reference sequence). With V trimmed by 3 bases and J by 5 bases, 13 bases remained unmatched. CDR3 in amino acids: CASSSVRRTSGYNEQYF. The CDR3 DNA follows: TGTGCCAGCAGCTCAGTACGACGGACTAGCGGGTATAACGAGCAGTACTTC.

The CDR3 bases are TGTGCCAGCAGCCCAACATATGCCTCCTACGAGCAGTACTTC. Translating it yields CASSPTYASYEQYF. The chain employs TRBV11-2 and TRBJ2-7; D not resolved. There are 14 residues in the CDR3. CDR1 is SGHAT, CDR2 FQNNGV, per germline. The germline V and J ends were trimmed by 5 bases and 0 bases, with 11 bases remaining between them.

J is TRBJ1-5 and V is TRBV6-5, with D unresolved. The germline V gene encodes CDR1 MNHEY and CDR2 SVGAGI. The CDR3 is made up of 14 amino acids. Trimming removed 4 bases at V and 2 bases at J, with 9 bases between. The CDR3 is CASSSGLGNQPQHF. The CDR3 DNA reads TGTGCCAGCAGTTCCGGACTTGGCAATCAGCCCCAGCATTTT.

This clone was recorded once. The chain has TRBV5-1 and TRBJ2-3, with D possibly being TRBD2 (6 bases). This CDR3 contains 14 residues. Germline assignment: CDR1 SGHRS and CDR2 YFSETQ. V was pared by 2 bases and J by 5 bases, with 12 bases between. CDR3: CASSFRGRGDTQYF. Here the CDR3 DNA reads TGCGCCAGCAGCTTCCGTGGGCGGGGAGATACGCAGTATTTT.